This T cell receptor (beta chain) was identified during a study of cytomegalovirus exposure and HLA in healthy donors (dated by TCRdb to 2015 to 2018). Context from the whole study: A later analysis indicated that the 120 or so validation repertoires were generated on the platform also employed for the approximately 700 repertoires of the first cohort. The study aimed to test whether cataloging public T cell receptors could reveal signatures of past pathogen exposure. Along with the approximately 650-subject first cohort, a separate validation cohort of over 90 different subjects was used. To predict cytomegalovirus infection status, the study brought together high-throughput TCR immunosequencing, statistical association of individual TCRs with disease status, and machine learning. Study-level results and caveats: Cytomegalovirus status was reported to be diagnosed by the classifier with high specificity and sensitivity in both the original and validation cohorts. Most TCR sequences were seen in very few donors, while some public TCRs were found in many individuals. The study gave a list of some 150 TCR beta chains associated with cytomegalovirus. The authors suggested that the approach could potentially be extended to other disease states and immunological phenotypes. In a later analysis, TCRs clustered in the first cohort were found to also tend to co-occur in the approximately 110 validation repertoires, with 85% to 95% of cluster scores above 0. In vitro tests confirmed that a few of the cytomegalovirus-associated TCR beta chains recognize cytomegalovirus antigens. The validation cohort had no HLA typing available for a later analysis, so co-occurrence within that cohort was assessed over all 120 or so repertoires.

In the case of this clone: Its antigen target is currently unknown. A junction end diverges from the germline sequence, so it may reflect a read error.

The donors were included in the validation cohort of some 110 subjects, a group kept apart from the approximately 700-subject first cohort. The germline V gene (reference sequence) specifies SSHAT as CDR1 and FNYEAQ as CDR2. Counted from cysteine to phenylalanine, this CDR3 has 13 amino acids. Only the CDR3 region is kept as DNA, spanning 39 bases read in frame from base 1. Library method: the immunoSEQ multiplex PCR assay. For the original study's pipeline: To diagnose cytomegalovirus status from the catalog of TCR beta chain sequences, a statistical classification framework was built. TCRdb mirrors the immuneACCESS table, restricted to in-frame sequences. Some clones are absent from its copies; in checked studies, under half trace to an unresolved V gene, and the reason for the others is unknown. Clone size and V and J calls were adopted from that table, with D and trimming inferred from the DNA. The sample yields 230,000 or so clones; 88% were counted once. The ten largest clonotypes hold around 3% of the sample.

Sequenced material: PBMCs. The chain is made from TRBV7-7 and TRBJ2-3, with no D gene named confidently. This clonotype was sampled from a woman between 18 and 29 years old in good health and CMV-seronegative. The nucleotides read TGTGCTAGCAGCTTAGAACAGAAGGATACGCAGTATTTT. Its protein reads: CASSLEQKDTQYF. Reference TRBV7-7 and TRBJ2-3 proteins supply the regions before and after the CDR3; the full variable domain is: GAGVSQSPRYKVTKRGQDVTLRCDPISSHATLYWYQQALGQGPEFLTYFNYEAQPDKSGLPSDRFSAERPEGSISTLTIQRTEQRDSAMYRCASSLEQKDTQYFGPGTRLTVL.